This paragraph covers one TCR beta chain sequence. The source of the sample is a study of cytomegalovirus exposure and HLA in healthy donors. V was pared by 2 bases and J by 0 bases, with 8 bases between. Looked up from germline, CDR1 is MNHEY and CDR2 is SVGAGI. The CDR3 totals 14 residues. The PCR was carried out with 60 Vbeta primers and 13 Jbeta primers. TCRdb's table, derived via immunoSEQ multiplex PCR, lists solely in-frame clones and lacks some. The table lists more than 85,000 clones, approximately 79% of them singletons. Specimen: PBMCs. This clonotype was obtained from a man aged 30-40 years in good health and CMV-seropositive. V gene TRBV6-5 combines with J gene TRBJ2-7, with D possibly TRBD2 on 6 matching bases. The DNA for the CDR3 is TGTGCCAGCAGTTACGCGGGGAGCTCCTACGAGCAGTACTTC. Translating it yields CASSYAGSSYEQYF.